Listed here is a single TCR beta chain. Its antigen is not identified. This entry comes from a study of T cell repertoires in cytomegalovirus infection. Across the study: Public TCR beta signatures marked donors with CMV infection and the matching HLA.

Study results and limitations: Dominating the ex vivo response were TCR beta clonotypes that were CMV-specific and HLA-C-restricted.

MiXCR was run by TCRdb on the reads, yielding one entry per CDR3 protein. The table lists roughly 130,000 distinct CDR3 sequences, under 30% of them singletons. Germline V gene sequence: CDR1 PRHDT, CDR2 FYEKMQ (reference sequence). The CDR3 has 16 amino acids. V shed 5 bases and J shed 3 bases, with 18 bases lying between them. Sequencing was carried out using PBMCs, sequenced either directly or after in vitro stimulation (not recorded which). This clonotype was sampled from a human donor in good health (CMV status not recorded). Some clones in this sample may be carry-over from other donors' samples. The V gene is TRBV13, the J gene TRBJ2-3; possibly TRBD1 or TRBD2 for D (5 bases each). As DNA, the CDR3 is TGTGCCAGCAGCCCCCAGGGAAGCGGAGAAACAGATACGCAGTATTTT. Protein sequence: CASSPQGSGETDTQYF.